This TCR beta chain originates from a study of human T cells and chemical hapten exposure. Study at large: It was small differences in pooled library volume that mainly caused per-sample TCR yields to vary. General observations from the study: Relative to control repertoires, expanded TCRs gave rise to significantly more large CDR3 similarity clusters.

The library put unique molecular identifiers onto individual cDNA molecules. TCRdb reprocessed the RACE reads via MiXCR and lists one record per CDR3 protein. Found here are more than 55,000 distinct CDR3 sequences, roughly 9.8% of them singletons; the top ten hold 9.6%. This sample's time point: pre-sensitization, week 0. Noted treatment: therapeutic diphenylcyclopropenone sensitization with weekly scalp DPC. Blood collection happened ahead of applying each patch test. As concerns this clonotype: What it recognizes is unknown.

Sequenced here: whole blood, sampled in connection with sensitization to the hapten diphenylcyclopropenone (DPC). The sequence derives from a man aged 35-49 years with alopecia areata. Some clones in this sample may be carry-over from other donors' samples.

DNA for the CDR3: TGCGCCAGCAGCTTGGAGCTTCCCTTAGAGGAAAAACTGTTTTTT. Amino acids: CASSLELPLEEKLFF. V gene TRBV5-1 combines with J gene TRBJ1-4; D is uncertain. There are 15 residues in the CDR3. Germline CDR1 SGHRS, CDR2 YFSETQ. Trimming removed 0 bases from V and 8 bases from J, with 14 bases in between.